This T cell receptor (beta chain) derives from a study of cytomegalovirus exposure and HLA in healthy donors. The study's findings and limits: It has been reported that TCR beta sequences accurately predicted the HLA-A and HLA-B alleles of most subjects. The productive fraction for most TCR beta V segments was about 87% or about 30% in an earlier analysis. The listing of approximately 160 TCR beta chains classed them as cytomegalovirus-associated. As a later analysis showed, a missense DCLRE1C variant was linked to trimming of TCR beta V- and J-genes.

PCR primers comprised 60 Vbeta and 13 Jbeta primers. Here immunoSEQ multiplex PCR was the method, and the copy in TCRdb shows in-frame clones only, minus some. The sample yields some 150,000 clones, over 60% seen once. The germline V gene has CDR1 SEHNR and CDR2 FQNEAQ (reference sequence). V lost 4 bases, J lost 10 bases, and 7 bases stayed unmatched. The CDR3 loop spans 13 amino acids. A note on this clone: Its antigen is not identified.

Sequenced input: PBMCs. The receptor was derived from a woman younger than 45 in good health and CMV-seropositive. J is TRBJ2-3 and V is TRBV7-9, with 8 bases matching TRBD1. This CDR3 is CASSYETGVAQYF. CDR3 DNA: TGTGCCAGCAGCTATGAGACAGGGGTGGCGCAGTATTTT.